This T cell receptor beta chain was sequenced for a study of shared clonotypes between healthy human individuals. Here immunoSEQ multiplex PCR was the method, and the copy in TCRdb shows in-frame clones only, minus some. The profile covers 1,100,000 or so clones, with more than 75% appearing a single time and 0.4% to 0.55% taken by the ten largest. In this sample, this clone turned up a few times. This clonotype originated in a man younger than 35 in good health. Some clones in this sample may be carry-over from other donors' samples. The sample comprised memory CD4+ T cells from PBMCs. Noted subset: CD45RA-negative fraction.

The DNA of the CDR3 is TGTGCCAGCAGCAAAAGTTTTAGCGGGAGATGTGGGGAGCAGTTCTTC. Amino acids: CASSKSFSGRCGEQFF. The genes are TRBV21-1 and TRBJ2-1; TRBD2 is taken as the D call from the table, unchecked against the DNA. TRBV21-1 constitutes a pseudogene. This CDR3 is 16 amino acids long.